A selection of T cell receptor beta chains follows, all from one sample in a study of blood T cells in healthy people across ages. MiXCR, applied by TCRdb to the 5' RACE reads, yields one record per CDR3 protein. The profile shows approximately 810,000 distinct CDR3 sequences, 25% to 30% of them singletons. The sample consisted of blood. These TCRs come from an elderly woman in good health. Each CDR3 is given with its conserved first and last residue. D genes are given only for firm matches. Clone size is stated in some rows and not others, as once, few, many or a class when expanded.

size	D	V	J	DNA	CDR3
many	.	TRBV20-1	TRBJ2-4	TGCAGTGCTAGAGAGGAACAGGGAGCCAAAAACATTCAGTACTTC	CSAREEQGAKNIQYF
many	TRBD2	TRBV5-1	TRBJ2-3	TGCGCCAGCAGCTTTGAGCGGGGGGATACGCAGTATTTT	CASSFERGDTQYF
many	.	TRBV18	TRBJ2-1	TGTGCCAGCTCACGCAGTTACACCTACAATGAGCAGTTCTTC	CASSRSYTYNEQFF
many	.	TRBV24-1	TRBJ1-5	TGTGCCACCAGTGATTTGAATAGCAATCAGCCCCAGCATTTT	CATSDLNSNQPQHF
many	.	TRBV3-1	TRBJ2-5	TGTGCCAGCAGCCAAGACCCAGGGACGACCCAGTACTTC	CASSQDPGTTQYF
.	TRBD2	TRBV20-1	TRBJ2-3	TGCAGTGCTTTAACTAGCGTAAACACAGATACGCAGTATTTT	CSALTSVNTDTQYF
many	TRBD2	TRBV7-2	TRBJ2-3	TGTGCCAGCAGCTACGGACTAGATAGCACAGATACGCAGTATTTT	CASSYGLDSTDTQYF
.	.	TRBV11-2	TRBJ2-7	TGTGCCAGCAGCGACATGAGCTCCTACAATGAGCAGTACTTC	CASSDMSSYNEQYF
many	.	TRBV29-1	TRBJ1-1	TGCGCCTCCTGGGGGAACACTGAAGCTTTCTTT	CASWGNTEAFF
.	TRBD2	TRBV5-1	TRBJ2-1	TGCGCCAGCAGCTTGGTACTACCTAGCGGGAATGAGCAGTTCTTC	CASSLVLPSGNEQFF
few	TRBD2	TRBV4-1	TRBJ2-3	TGCGCCAGCAGCCTCCTGGGACTAGGCGCAGATACGCAGTATTTT	CASSLLGLGADTQYF
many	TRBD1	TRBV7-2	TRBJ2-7	TGTGCCAGCAGCTTAGGAACAGGGGTAAAGGTCTACGAGCAGTACTTC	CASSLGTGVKVYEQYF
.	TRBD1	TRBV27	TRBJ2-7	TGTGCCAGCAGTTCCCGACAGGGGCTACGGGGATCCTACGAGCAGTACTTC	CASSSRQGLRGSYEQYF
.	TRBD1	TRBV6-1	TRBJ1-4	TGTGCCAGCAGAAGTTTTGGGACAGGAGAAAAACTGTTTTTT	CASRSFGTGEKLFF
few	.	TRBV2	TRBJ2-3	TGTGCCAGCAGTGAGTGGGCAACCACTAGCACAGATACGCAGTATTTT	CASSEWATTSTDTQYF
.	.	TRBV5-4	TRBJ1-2	TGTGCCAGCAGCTTGGAAGGCACGCGCGACTATGGCTACACCTTC	CASSLEGTRDYGYTF
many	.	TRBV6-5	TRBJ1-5	TGTGCCAGCAGCCAACGACTTAACCCCAAACAGCCCCAGCATTTT	CASSQRLNPKQPQHF
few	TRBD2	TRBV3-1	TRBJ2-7	TGTGCCAGCAGCCTCCGAGCGGGGGTTGGCTACGAGCAGTACTTC	CASSLRAGVGYEQYF
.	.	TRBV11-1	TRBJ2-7	TGTGCCAGCAGCTTAGGACAGAAAATCTACGAGCAGTACTTC	CASSLGQKIYEQYF
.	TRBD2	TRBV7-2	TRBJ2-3	TGTGCCAGCAGCATGACTAGCGGGAGGGTAAATACGCAGTATTTT	CASSMTSGRVNTQYF
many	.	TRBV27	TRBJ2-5	TGTGCCAGCAGTTTATCGGGGGACCAAGAGACCCAGTACTTC	CASSLSGDQETQYF
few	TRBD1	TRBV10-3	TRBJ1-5	TGTGCCATCAGCACCGGGACAGGGAGGGAGCCCCAGCATTTT	CAISTGTGREPQHF
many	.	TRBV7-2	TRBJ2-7	TGTGCCAGCAGCTCCCGGGGCGGACCTTACGAGCAGTACTTC	CASSSRGGPYEQYF
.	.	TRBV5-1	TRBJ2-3	TGCGCCAGCAGCTTGGGATCCGGGGCCTACACAGATACGCAGTATTTT	CASSLGSGAYTDTQYF
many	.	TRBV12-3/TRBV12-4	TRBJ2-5	TGTGCCAGCAGTGGACGCAGGGGGGGGGTAGAGACCCAGTACTTC	CASSGRRGGVETQYF
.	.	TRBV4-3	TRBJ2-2	TGCGCCAGCAGCCAGGCTCCGGGACAATACACCGGGGAGCTGTTTTTT	CASSQAPGQYTGELFF
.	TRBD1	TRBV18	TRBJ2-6	TGTGCCAGCTCACGGACGAAGGACAGGCGTTCGTCTGGGGCCAACGTCCGGATTTTC	CASSRTKDRRSSGANVRIF
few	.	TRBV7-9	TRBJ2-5	TGTGCCAGCAGCTCCCGGACTGGCCAGGGGGAGACCCAGTACTTC	CASSSRTGQGETQYF
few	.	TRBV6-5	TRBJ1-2	TGTGCCAGCAGTTACCCCACGTCCCCTAAAGGTGGTCTCACCTTC	CASSYPTSPKGGLTF
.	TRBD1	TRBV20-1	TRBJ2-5	TGCAGTGCTATGGGCGGGACAGGGACCCAAGAGACCCAGTACTTC	CSAMGGTGTQETQYF
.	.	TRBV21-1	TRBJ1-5	TGTGCCAGCACCGTCCCGGGACAGCGGCAAAGGCCCCAGCATTTT	CASTVPGQRQRPQHF
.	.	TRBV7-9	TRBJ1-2	TGTGCCAGCAGCCGGGGTGGCCTCGGGAACTATGGCTACACCTTC	CASSRGGLGNYGYTF
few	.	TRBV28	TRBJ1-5	TGTGCCAGCAGTTCTACAGGGCTCCCTCAACAGCCCCAGCATTTT	CASSSTGLPQQPQHF
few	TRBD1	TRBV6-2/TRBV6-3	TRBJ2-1	TGTGCCAGCAGTTACGCCGAGGGGTCAGGGGGCGAGGGATTTGATCTTTCCTACAATGAGCAGTTCTTC	CASSYAEGSGGEGFDLSYNEQFF
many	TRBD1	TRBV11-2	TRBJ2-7	TGTGCCAGCATAGGAACAGGGGGCGAGCAGTACTTC	CASIGTGGEQYF
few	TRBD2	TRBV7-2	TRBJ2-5	TGTGCCAGCAGCGATACTAGCGGGGGGGTAATATTCGGAGAGACCCAGTACTTC	CASSDTSGGVIFGETQYF
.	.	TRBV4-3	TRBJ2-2	TGCGCCAGCAGCCAAGAAGTGTCGGGCACCAGGGAGCTGTTTTTT	CASSQEVSGTRELFF
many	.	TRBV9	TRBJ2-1	TGTGCCAGCAGCCCCTCCGGATCAAGCTCCTACAATGAGCAGTTCTTC	CASSPSGSSSYNEQFF
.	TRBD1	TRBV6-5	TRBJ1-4	TGTGCCAGCAGTTACGGGGACAGGGGCTCGAGGGGAAATGAAAAACTGTTTTTT	CASSYGDRGSRGNEKLFF
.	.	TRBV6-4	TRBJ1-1	TGTGCCAGCCCTTCGGGGACCAACACTGAAGCTTTCTTT	CASPSGTNTEAFF
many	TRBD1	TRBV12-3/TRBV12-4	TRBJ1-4	TGTGCCAGCAGTCAGGGACAGTTAAATGAAAAACTGTTTTTT	CASSQGQLNEKLFF
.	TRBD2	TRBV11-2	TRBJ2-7	TGTGCCAGCAGCTTAGGAATTGGCGGGCTAGCGGGGGGAAAGGCCTACAATGAGCAGTACTTC	CASSLGIGGLAGGKAYNEQYF